Each of the 32 T cell receptor beta chains below was sequenced from the same sample in a study of T cell responses to AZD1222 COVID-19 vaccine (dated by TCRdb to the early 2020s). The meaning of the sample's time point label: baseline before first vaccination. The receptor library was made with the immunoSEQ multiplex PCR assay. As stored in TCRdb, this immuneACCESS dataset retains in-frame rearrangements with V and J assigned. A fraction of the clones does not appear; measured against another copy, unresolved V genes explain less than half of the discrepancy, and the remainder lacks a known reason. This sample gives around 150,000 clones in total; around nine tenths of them show up just once. The top ten constitute more than 5% of the sample. The sequenced sample was peripheral blood, obtained on day 0 of AZD1222 vaccination. All receptors come from an adult in good health.

The chain joins TRBV7-8 to TRBJ2-5, with TRBD2 matching 8 bases. Trimming cost V 2 bases and J 2 bases; bases outside gene matches: 7. The V gene's germline CDR1 is SGHVS and CDR2 FQNEAQ. The CDR3 contains 16 residues. The CDR3, as DNA: TGTGCCAGCAGCTTACCTCGGCGGGGGGCTCAAGAGACCCAGTACTTC. Translated: CASSLPRRGAQETQYF.

In DNA form, the CDR3 reads TGTGCCAGCAACGGAGGATTGGGGGAGGTGGCCAAAAACATTCAGTACTTC. It codes for CASNGGLGEVAKNIQYF. The J gene is TRBJ2-4, the V gene TRBV13, with a tentative D call TRBD2 (6 bases). The germline CDR1 and CDR2 sequences are PRHDT and FYEKMQ (reference sequence). The CDR3 totals 17 residues. The V end lost 7 bases, the J end lost 1 base, and 20 bases lay between the germline ends.

The rearrangement joins TRBV3-1 (or the pseudogene TRBV3-2) to TRBJ2-5; D perhaps matches TRBD1 (6 bases). This CDR3 spans 15 amino acids. Trimming took off 3 bases at V and 5 bases at J, with 16 bases between the two ends. Germline V lookup: CDR1 LGHDT, CDR2 YNNKEL (reference sequence). The CDR3 bases are TGTGCCAGCAGCCACACCCAGGGGTCCTGGGAGACCCAGTACTTC. Translation gives CASSHTQGSWETQYF.

Only one count was recorded for this clone. The V gene is TRBV3-1 (or the pseudogene TRBV3-2), the J gene TRBJ1-4; D perhaps matches TRBD1 (6 bases). Trimming left V 0 bases short and J 10 bases short, with 18 bases between. CDR1 and CDR2 (germline): LGHDT, YNNKEL (reference sequence). CDR3 size: 16 residues. The CDR3 loop reads CASSQERASGAGKLFF. In nucleotides, the CDR3 is TGTGCCAGCAGCCAAGAGCGTGCGTCAGGGGCGGGAAAACTGTTTTTT.

This clone was observed a single time. The V call is TRBV5-5, the J call TRBJ1-2; 10 bases map to TRBD1. Trimming took 0 bases from V and 6 from J; bases not matched to a gene: 8. This CDR3 is built from 16 residues. CDR1 SGHKS and CDR2 YYEKEE come from the germline V gene (reference sequence). The CDR3 region has the DNA TGTGCCAGCAGCTTGGCCGAGACAGGGGGCGCGCATGGCTACACCTTC. Amino acids: CASSLAETGGAHGYTF. The whole variable domain, filled in from reference TRBV5-5 and TRBJ1-2, reads DAGVTQSPTHLIKTRGQQVTLRCSPISGHKSVSWYQQVLGQGPQFIFQYYEKEERGRGNFPDRFSARQFPNYSSELNVNALLLGDSALYLCASSLAETGGAHGYTFGSGTRLTVV.

The CDR3 region is CATSDTASQPQHF. DNA of the CDR3: TGTGCCACCAGTGACACGGCCAGTCAGCCCCAGCATTTT. The chain is built from TRBV24-1 and TRBJ1-5; D is undetermined. Trimming removed 4 bases at V and 6 bases at J, with 9 bases between. The CDR3 is 13 amino acids. Germline V gives CDR1 KGHDR, CDR2 SFDVKD.

The rearrangement joins TRBV2 to TRBJ2-5, with a tentative D call TRBD1 (6 bases). The V end lost 8 bases, the J end lost 0 bases, and 7 bases lay between the germline ends. The CDR3 sequence is 12 residues long. Germline CDR1 and CDR2: SNHLY and FYNNEI. The CDR3 region is CASGQNQETQYF. The CDR3 DNA is TGTGCCAGCGGACAGAACCAAGAGACCCAGTACTTC.

The CDR3 sequence is CAAAASVDWGKNIQYF. CDR3 sequence (DNA): TGTGCCGCAGCAGCTTCCGTCGACTGGGGCAAAAACATTCAGTACTTC. The V and J genes are TRBV2 and TRBJ2-4; D is unclear. The CDR3 is 16 amino acids. Per germline, CDR1 SNHLY and CDR2 FYNNEI. Trimming stripped 11 bases from V and 3 bases from J, with 23 bases between.

The V call is TRBV4-2, the J call TRBJ1-1; possible D gene TRBD1, 5 bases. This CDR3 contains 17 residues. Germline lookup yields CDR1 LGHNA and CDR2 YNFKEQ. Trimming took off 6 bases at V and 1 base at J, with 21 bases between the two ends. The CDR3 DNA follows: TGTGCCAGCAGTCACCGTGGGGGTAGTCCACAGAACACTGAAGCTTTCTTT. Translation gives CASSHRGGSPQNTEAFF.

In this sample, this clone turned up once. This specimen includes other DNA sequences encoding the same CDR3. The gene calls are TRBV6-4 and TRBJ1-1, with a weak D call TRBD1 (5 bases). This CDR3 is 12 amino acids long. Germline V CDR1 and CDR2: MRHNA, SNTAGT. V lost 6 bases, J lost 5 bases, and 10 bases lay in between. In DNA form, the CDR3 reads TGTGCCAGCAGGGGTGAGGGGACTGAAGCTTTCTTT. This sequence encodes CASRGEGTEAFF.

This sequence joins TRBV7-9 and TRBJ2-2, with TRBD2 matching over 8 bases. J was trimmed by 5 bases and V by 5 bases; bases with no gene match: 7. The CDR3 is 15 amino acids. Per germline, CDR1 SEHNR and CDR2 FQNEAQ (reference sequence). CDR3 amino acids: CASSPRGGRTGELFF. CDR3 nucleotide sequence: TGTGCCAGCAGCCCCAGGGGCGGGAGGACCGGGGAGCTGTTTTTT. The variable domain in full, completed from reference TRBV7-9 and TRBJ2-2, reads DTGVSQNPRHKITKRGQNVTFRCDPISEHNRLYWYRQTLGQGPEFLTYFQNEAQLEKSRLLSDRFSAERPKGSFSTLEIQRTEQGDSAMYLCASSPRGGRTGELFFGEGSRLTVL.

The chain links TRBV28 to TRBJ1-2, with D hard to call. V lost 4 bases to trimming and J lost 6 bases, with 12 bases between them. The CDR3 is 13 amino acids. Germline CDR1 and CDR2: MDHEN and SYDVKM. The CDR3: CASSYGVADGYTF. Here the CDR3 DNA reads TGTGCCAGCAGTTACGGAGTGGCGGATGGCTACACCTTC.

The chain carries TRBV28 and TRBJ2-2; no firm D call. Trimming took off 6 bases at V and 8 bases at J, with 10 bases between the two ends. Germline V gene data show CDR1 as MDHEN and CDR2 as SYDVKM. The CDR3 has 12 residues. DNA for the CDR3: TGTGCCAGCAGCTCCCCTCCGGGGGAGCTGTTTTTT. It encodes CASSSPPGELFF.

This clone was observed once. CDR3 loop: CASSYSTAGPPYEQYF. The CDR3 nucleotides read TGTGCCAGCAGTTACTCGACGGCTGGGCCTCCCTACGAGCAGTACTTC. The chain links TRBV6-5 to TRBJ2-7, with D hard to call. From germline, CDR1 is MNHEY and CDR2 SVGAGI. The CDR3 runs to 16 residues. Trimming cost V 0 bases and J 2 bases, with 14 bases left between them.

This sequence joins TRBV12-3 or TRBV12-4 and TRBJ2-3; no firm D call. The length of the CDR3 is 13 residues. The ends were cut back, 6 bases at V and 7 bases at J, with 14 bases in the middle. Here the CDR3 DNA reads TGTGCCAGCAGGTGGACGGTGGGAAATACGCAGTATTTT. Its translation is CASRWTVGNTQYF.

V is TRBV7-2 and J is TRBJ2-5, with 7 bases that match TRBD1. Germline CDR1 and CDR2: SGHTA and FQGNSA. V shed 2 bases and J 5 bases; nucleotides not matched to a gene: 8. The CDR3 is 15 residues long. The CDR3: CASSLQGEPPETQYF. In DNA, the CDR3 is TGTGCCAGCAGCTTACAGGGGGAACCGCCGGAGACCCAGTACTTC.

The chain employs TRBV20-1 and TRBJ2-7; weak D call: TRBD1 (6 bases). Trimming pared 5 bases from V and 9 bases from J, leaving 14 bases between. This CDR3 has 11 amino acids. The germline CDR1 and CDR2 sequences are DFQATT and SNEGSKA (reference sequence). CDR3 protein: CSASYREGQYF. CDR3 coding DNA: TGCAGTGCTTCCTACAGGGAAGGGCAGTACTTC.

The chain carries TRBV7-2 and TRBJ1-5; possible D gene TRBD1, 6 bases. The V and J ends lost 1 base and 6 bases respectively, with 10 bases between them. Germline V lookup: CDR1 SGHTA, CDR2 FQGNSA. This CDR3 comprises 14 residues. CDR3 sequence reads: CASSLGGGAQPQHF. The CDR3 DNA reads as TGTGCCAGCAGCTTAGGAGGGGGGGCTCAGCCCCAGCATTTT.

This chain connects TRBV4-1 to TRBJ2-7, with TRBD1 matching over 9 bases. CDR3 length: 16 residues. With 0 bases clipped from V and 3 bases from J, the junction kept 6 bases outside the gene matches. Per the germline V gene, CDR1 is MGHRA and CDR2 is YSYEKL. CDR3 sequence (DNA): TGCGCCAGCAGCCAAGATATGGGACAGGGTGGCTACGAGCAGTACTTC. It yields the protein CASSQDMGQGGYEQYF.

V gene TRBV18 combines with J gene TRBJ2-3, with 16 positions matching TRBD2. Germline V gene sequence: CDR1 KGHSH, CDR2 LQKENI. V lost 3 bases, J lost 3 bases, and 3 bases stayed unmatched. This CDR3 is built from 17 residues. In nucleotides, the CDR3 is TGTGCCAGCTCACCGTCGGGACTAGCGGGAGGGACAGATACGCAGTATTTT. Translation gives CASSPSGLAGGTDTQYF. Supplemented by reference TRBV18 and TRBJ2-3, the full variable domain reads NAGVMQNPRHLVRRRGQEARLRCSPMKGHSHVYWYRQLPEEGLKFMVYLQKENIIDESGMPKERFSAEFPKEGPSILRIQQVVRGDSAAYFCASSPSGLAGGTDTQYFGPGTRLTVL.

This clone has just a few counts. The chain carries TRBV11-2 and TRBJ2-7, with a tentative D call TRBD1 (6 bases). Germline V lookup: CDR1 SGHAT, CDR2 FQNNGV. This CDR3 region has 15 residues. The germline V and J ends were trimmed by 4 bases and 3 bases, with 16 bases remaining between them. CDR3 residues: CASSSGQPGGYEQYF. DNA for the CDR3: TGTGCCAGCAGCTCCGGACAGCCCGGAGGCTACGAGCAGTACTTC. The full variable domain, completed using reference TRBV11-2 and TRBJ2-7, is EAGVAQSPRYKIIEKRQSVAFWCNPISGHATLYWYQQILGQGPKLLIQFQNNGVVDDSQLPKDRFSAERLKGVDSTLKIQPAKLEDSAVYLCASSSGQPGGYEQYFGPGTRLTVT.

The chain recombines TRBV29-1 with TRBJ2-4; perhaps TRBD2 as D (6 bases). Germline V lookup: CDR1 SQVTM, CDR2 ANQGSEA. This CDR3 has 13 amino acids. Trimming removed 0 bases at V and 3 bases at J, with 6 bases between. As DNA, the CDR3 is TGCAGCGTTGAAGAGGGGGGCAAAAACATTCAGTACTTC. Protein sequence: CSVEEGGKNIQYF.

V is TRBV5-1 and J is TRBJ2-3, with no clear D. With 2 bases removed from V and 0 bases from J, the gap between germline ends came to 7 bases. The CDR3 runs to 14 residues. Germline V gene sequence: CDR1 SGHRS, CDR2 YFSETQ. The CDR3 here is CASSFRTSTDTQYF. The CDR3 DNA reads TGCGCCAGCAGCTTTAGAACTAGCACAGATACGCAGTATTTT.

The chain links TRBV24-1 to TRBJ1-2; D perhaps matches TRBD1 (5 bases). Germline V CDR1 and CDR2: KGHDR, SFDVKD. V was shortened by 3 bases and J by 3 bases, with 13 bases between the two germline ends. The length of the CDR3 is 15 residues. This CDR3 reads CATSDGGPLDYGYTF. The CDR3 DNA reads as TGTGCCACCAGTGATGGGGGTCCCCTTGACTATGGCTACACCTTC.

The gene calls are TRBV18 and TRBJ1-2; a weak D match, TRBD1 (5 bases). V lost 0 bases to trimming and J lost 5 bases, with 10 bases between them. Germline V gene lookup returns CDR1 KGHSH and CDR2 LQKENI. The CDR3 is 14 amino acids. CDR3 residues: CASSPPQAQYGYTF. DNA of the CDR3: TGTGCCAGCTCACCACCACAGGCCCAGTATGGCTACACCTTC.

The rearrangement joins TRBV9 to TRBJ1-2, with TRBD1 matching over 7 bases. J was trimmed by 5 bases and V by 3 bases; bases with no gene match: 13. CDR1 SGDLS and CDR2 YYNGEE come from the germline V gene. This CDR3 contains 16 residues. CDR3 amino acids: CASSAQRKGQTYGYTF. The CDR3, as DNA: TGTGCCAGCAGCGCACAAAGAAAGGGACAGACATATGGCTACACCTTC.

The rearrangement joins TRBV24-1 to TRBJ2-3; D may be TRBD1 (6 bases). Trimming took off 7 bases at V and 10 bases at J, with 14 bases between the two ends. Germline values: CDR1 KGHDR, CDR2 SFDVKD. CDR3 size: 12 residues. The CDR3 DNA is TGTGCCACCAGCCTACAGGGTAAGGCGCAGTATTTT. This codes for CATSLQGKAQYF.

The V gene is TRBV5-4, the J gene TRBJ2-7, with a tentative D call TRBD1 (6 bases). Trimming pared 3 bases from V and 4 bases from J, leaving 20 bases between. CDR1 SGHNT and CDR2 YYREEE come from the germline V gene (reference sequence). The CDR3 consists of 16 residues. The CDR3 spells CASSSGGNALWYEQYF. For the CDR3, the DNA is TGTGCCAGCAGCTCTGGGGGCAACGCCCTATGGTACGAGCAGTACTTC.

The genes are TRBV11-2 and TRBJ2-5; TRBD1 agrees at 9 bases. The germline gives CDR1 SGHAT, CDR2 FQNNGV. V lost 5 bases to trimming and J lost 4 bases; unmatched junction nucleotides: 11. CDR3 size: 16 residues. The CDR3 loop is CASSVYRGLSRETQYF. DNA for the CDR3: TGTGCCAGCAGCGTGTACAGGGGGCTCAGTCGAGAGACCCAGTACTTC.

The V gene is TRBV28, the J gene TRBJ1-2; TRBD1 agrees at 8 bases. The J segment lost 8 bases and the V segment lost 6 bases, leaving 14 bases of the junction unmatched. There are 15 residues in the CDR3. Germline-derived CDR1 and CDR2 are MDHEN and SYDVKM. CDR3 sequence reads: CASRTNAQGARGYTF. The DNA for the CDR3 is TGTGCCAGCAGAACGAATGCCCAGGGGGCGCGGGGCTACACCTTC.

V is TRBV2 and J is TRBJ2-3; 7 bases agree with TRBD1. Germline V CDR1 and CDR2: SNHLY, FYNNEI. This CDR3 is built from 16 residues. Germline trimming cut 0 bases from V and 2 bases from J; bases unmatched to any gene: 5. The CDR3 region has the DNA TGTGCCAGCAGTGAAGCGGCAGGGGGATACACAGATACGCAGTATTTT. Translated: CASSEAAGGYTDTQYF.

The V gene is TRBV7-9, the J gene TRBJ1-3; TRBD1 might be the D (5 bases). Germline V CDR1 and CDR2: SEHNR, FQNEAQ (reference sequence). The V and J ends lost 0 bases and 8 bases respectively, with 11 bases between them. The CDR3 extends over 14 amino acids. The CDR3 loop reads CASSLALGEDTIYF. CDR3 in DNA: TGTGCCAGCAGCTTAGCATTGGGGGAAGACACCATATATTTT.